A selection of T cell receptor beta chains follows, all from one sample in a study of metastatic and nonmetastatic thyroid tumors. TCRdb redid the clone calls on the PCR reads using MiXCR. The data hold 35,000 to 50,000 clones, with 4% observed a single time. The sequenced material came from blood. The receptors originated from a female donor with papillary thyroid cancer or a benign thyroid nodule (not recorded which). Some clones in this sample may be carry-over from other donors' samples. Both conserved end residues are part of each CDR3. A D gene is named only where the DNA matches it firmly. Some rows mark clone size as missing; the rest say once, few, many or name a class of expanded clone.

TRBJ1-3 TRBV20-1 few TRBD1 TGCAGTGCTAGAGAACCGGGACAGCTTCGCTCTGGAAACACCATATATTTT CSAREPGQLRSGNTIYF
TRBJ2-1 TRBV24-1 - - TGTGCCACCAGTGATTTTACAAACTCATACAATGAGCAGTTCTTC CATSDFTNSYNEQFF
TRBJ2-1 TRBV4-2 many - TGTGCCAGCAGCCAAGATAAACGGCTCGATGAGCAGTTCTTC CASSQDKRLDEQFF
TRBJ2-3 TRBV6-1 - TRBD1 TGTGCCAGCAGGGGGACAGGTACAGATACGCAGTATTTT CASRGTGTDTQYF
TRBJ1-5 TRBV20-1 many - TGCAGTGCTAGCGGCAGGGGTGGTCAGCCCCAGCATTTT CSASGRGGQPQHF
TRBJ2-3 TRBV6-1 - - TGTGCCAGCAGTGAATTGGGGGGCACAGATACGCAGTATTTT CASSELGGTDTQYF
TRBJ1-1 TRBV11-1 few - TGTGCCAGCAGGCCTCAGGGCAGGGCCACTGAAGCTTTCTTT CASRPQGRATEAFF
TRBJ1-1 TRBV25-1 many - TGTGCCAGCAGTGAATCGTACGGGGTGAGGGCCGAAGCTTTCTTT CASSESYGVRAEAFF
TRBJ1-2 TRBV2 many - TGTGCCAGCAAGAGCGGGGTAGGGAACTATGGCTACACCTTC CASKSGVGNYGYTF
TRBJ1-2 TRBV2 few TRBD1 TGTGCCAGTACACAGGGGTGGTATGGCTACACCTTC CASTQGWYGYTF
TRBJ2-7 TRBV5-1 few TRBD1 TGCGCCAGCAGAACAGGCAGGGGGCGCGGCGAGCAGTACTTC CASRTGRGRGEQYF
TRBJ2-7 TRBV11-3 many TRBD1 TGTGCCAGCAGCCTCGGACAGGTCTACGAGCAGTACTTC CASSLGQVYEQYF
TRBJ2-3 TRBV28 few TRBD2 TGTGCCAGCCCCCCGGGGGGTAGAGGGTCAGATACGCAGTATTTT CASPPGGRGSDTQYF
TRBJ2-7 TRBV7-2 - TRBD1 TGTGCCAGCAGCTTAGCCGGGGACAGCTTTTACGAGCAGTACTTC CASSLAGDSFYEQYF
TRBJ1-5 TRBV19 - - TGTGCCAGTACCCTACCAGGCGATCAGCCCCAGCATTTT CASTLPGDQPQHF
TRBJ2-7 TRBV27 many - TGTGCCAGCAGATCCGGACAGAACCCGGCCTACGAGCAGTACTTC CASRSGQNPAYEQYF
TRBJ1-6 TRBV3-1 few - TGTGCCAGCAGCCCGACAGTGACGTCACCCCTCCACTTT CASSPTVTSPLHF
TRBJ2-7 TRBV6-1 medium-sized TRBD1 TGTGCCAGCAGTGAAGAGGGACAGGGAGCCTACGAGCAGTACTTC CASSEEGQGAYEQYF
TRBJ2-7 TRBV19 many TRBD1 TGTGCCAGTAGCCGACAGGGGAGCTCCTACGAGCAGTACTTC CASSRQGSSYEQYF
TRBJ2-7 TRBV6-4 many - TGTGCCAGCAGTGAAAAGGACGGAAGCTCCTACGGGCAGTACTTC CASSEKDGSSYGQYF
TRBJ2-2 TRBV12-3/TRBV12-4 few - TGTGCCAGCAGTACAGTGTCCGGGGAGCTGTTTTTT CASSTVSGELFF
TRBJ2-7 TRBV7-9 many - TGTGCCAGCAGCTTGGACAGCTCCTACGAGCAGTACTTC CASSLDSSYEQYF
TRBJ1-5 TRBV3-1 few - TGTGCCAGCAGCCAAGCGAATAGCAATCAGCCCCAGCATTTT CASSQANSNQPQHF
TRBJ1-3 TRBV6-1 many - TGTGCCAGCAGTTCCGTAGTATCTGGAAACACCATATATTTT CASSSVVSGNTIYF
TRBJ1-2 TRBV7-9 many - TGTGCCAGCAGCCCCACCCTGGGGGGTTTTGGCGACTATGGCTACACCTTC CASSPTLGGFGDYGYTF
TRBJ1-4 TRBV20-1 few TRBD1 TGCAGTGCAGGGAGAAGGGGGCCAACTAATGAAAAACTGTTTTTT CSAGRRGPTNEKLFF
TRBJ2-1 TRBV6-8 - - TGTGCCAGCAGAACTAGGGACTACAATGAGCAGTTCTTC CASRTRDYNEQFF